A single sample is the source of the 22 T cell receptor beta chains below, sequenced in a study of T cells in Graves' hyperthyroidism and ophthalmopathy. Template material for amplifying TCR beta CDR3 regions consisted of RNA transcripts. HTBI primers drove first-round RT-PCR of the TCR CDR3. TCRdb re-called the multiplex PCR reads with MiXCR, one entry per CDR3 protein. Of a few hundred thousand distinct CDR3 sequences in the sample, under 60% were seen once. Material: peripheral blood or thyroid tissue (not recorded which). These receptors came from a woman under 30 with Graves' hyperthyroidism.

The chain joins TRBV7-9 to TRBJ2-7, with a possible D match to TRBD2 (5 bases). The end of the DNA is better explained by TRBJ2-1, so the J call may be wrong. Per the germline V gene, CDR1 is SEHNR and CDR2 is FQNEAQ (reference sequence). The CDR3 extends over 13 amino acids. Here the CDR3 reads CASSLTGYNEQFF. The CDR3 nucleotides read TGTGCCAGCAGCCTGACGGGGTACAATGAGCAGTTCTTC.

This clonotype appeared many times. J is TRBJ2-6 and V is TRBV7-9; D may be TRBD2 (6 bases). Germline V gene sequence: CDR1 SEHNR, CDR2 FQNEAQ (reference sequence). V lost 4 bases, J lost 0 bases, and 10 bases lay in between. The CDR3 has 16 residues. For the CDR3, the DNA is TGTGCCAGCAGCTCCCGGAGGGGCTCTGGGGCCAACGTCCTGACTTTC. Translated: CASSSRRGSGANVLTF.

Many counts were recorded for this clonotype. This chain joins TRBV6-2 or TRBV6-3 and TRBJ2-7, with D possibly called TRBD1 or TRBD2 (5 bases each). CDR1 is MNHEY and CDR2 is SVGEGT in the germline V gene. V was pared by 5 bases and J by 5 bases, with 7 bases between. The CDR3 has 11 amino acids. The CDR3 here is CASSGTDEQYF. CDR3 DNA: TGTGCCAGCAGTGGGACGGACGAGCAGTACTTC.

Note on this clonotype: At one of its ends the junction is not consistent with the germline gene, which may arise from a read error. The CDR3, as DNA: TGTGCCGGCAGCTTAGATGAGACCCAGTACTTC. Its translation is CAGSLDETQYF. This chain connects TRBV11-2 to TRBJ2-5; D gene ambiguous. This CDR3 comprises 11 residues. Germline CDR1 reads SGHAT; CDR2 reads FQNNGV.

This clonotype was seen more than once but under ten times. This chain links TRBV15 with TRBJ2-1; D not certain. This CDR3 has 13 amino acids. CDR1 and CDR2 (germline): LNHNV, YYDKDF (reference sequence). V was trimmed by 0 bases and J by 8 bases, leaving 8 bases between them. The DNA for the CDR3 is TGTGCCACCAGCAGAGAAGGAGACGATGAGCAGTTCTTC. As protein: CATSREGDDEQFF.

In the case of this clonotype: This may be a read error, as it is one base from a much larger clone. The chain joins TRBV4-1 to TRBJ2-7; D possibly corresponds to TRBD1 (5 bases). The CDR3 length is 14 residues. In germline, CDR1 is MGHRA, CDR2 YSYEKL. V was trimmed by 4 bases and J by 0 bases, leaving 10 bases between them. The CDR3 nucleotides read TGCGCCAGCAGCCCGACAGTCCACTCCTACGAGCAGTACTTC. Protein: CASSPTVHSYEQYF.

V usage is TRBV2 and J usage is TRBJ1-3; TRBD1 might be the D (6 bases). The germline V gene has CDR1 SNHLY and CDR2 FYNNEI. V was cut by 3 bases and J by 8 bases, with 23 bases left in between. The CDR3 loop spans 17 amino acids. CDR3 residues: CASSETDSDLYGYTIYF. For the CDR3, the DNA is TGTGCCAGCAGTGAGACGGACAGCGACCTCTATGGCTACACCATATATTTT.

In its sample, this clonotype was seen many times. The V gene is TRBV20-1, the J gene TRBJ2-5; 9 nucleotides agree with TRBD2. Trimming cost V 6 bases and J 7 bases; bases outside gene matches: 15. This CDR3 contains 15 residues. Germline V gene sequence: CDR1 DFQATT, CDR2 SNEGSKA (reference sequence). The CDR3 reads CSAKGSGRYSGTQYF. The CDR3 nucleotides read TGCAGTGCCAAGGGGAGCGGGAGGTATTCGGGGACCCAGTACTTC.

V is TRBV11-2 and J is TRBJ1-6; D not certain. The CDR3 is 16 residues long. Germline CDR1 is SGHAT and CDR2 is FQNNGV. The ends were cut back, 5 bases at V and 5 bases at J, with 16 bases in the middle. CDR3 DNA sequence: TGTGCCAGCAGCCAAGAAGCGGCGCGGGATAATTCACCCCTCCACTTT. This encodes CASSQEAARDNSPLHF.

The J gene is TRBJ1-1, the V gene TRBV18, with 8 bases matching TRBD1. Per germline, CDR1 KGHSH and CDR2 LQKENI. The CDR3 is 16 amino acids. The V gene end was trimmed by 7 bases and the J gene end by 0 bases; junction bases not matched to a gene: 10. The CDR3 nucleotides read TGTGCCAGCTTAAATGCCCGACAGGGGTTGAACACTGAAGCTTTCTTT. It encodes CASLNARQGLNTEAFF.

V is TRBV18 and J is TRBJ1-2; D unresolved. Trimming stripped 2 bases from V and 8 bases from J, with 12 bases between. There are 13 residues in the CDR3. Germline CDR1 is KGHSH and CDR2 is LQKENI. The CDR3 loop is CASSPFWEEGYTF. For the CDR3, the DNA is TGTGCCAGCTCACCATTCTGGGAGGAGGGCTACACCTTC.

Comments on this clonotype: This may arise from a read error, as a much more abundant clone is one base away. This chain uses TRBV12-3 or TRBV12-4 with TRBJ2-7; D is uncertain. The CDR3 runs to 11 residues. CDR3 DNA sequence: TGTGCCAGCAGTCCTCTCAGCGAGCAGCACTTC. Protein: CASSPLSEQHF.

V gene TRBV20-1 combines with J gene TRBJ2-7, with 10 bases fitting TRBD1. Unmatched junction bases numbered 6, after V lost 8 bases and J lost 5 bases. Germline CDR1 and CDR2: DFQATT and SNEGSKA (reference sequence). This CDR3 comprises 12 residues. The CDR3 sequence: CSLGTGDNEQYF. The CDR3 DNA reads TGCAGTTTGGGGACAGGGGACAACGAGCAGTACTTC.

The V gene is TRBV20-1, the J gene TRBJ1-1, with D possibly TRBD1 on 5 matching bases. CDR1 is DFQATT and CDR2 is SNEGSKA in the germline V gene (reference sequence). The CDR3 consists of 12 residues. V lost 6 bases to trimming and J lost 4 bases, with 12 bases between them. CDR3: CSAPGTGTEAFF. DNA for the CDR3: TGCAGTGCCCCGGGTACAGGCACTGAAGCTTTCTTT.

On this clonotype itself: A read error may account for a junction end that differs from germline. CDR3 protein: CTSSLTGGRDEQYF. The DNA for the CDR3 is TGTACCAGCAGCTTGACAGGGGGCAGGGACGAGCAGTACTTC. The J gene is TRBJ2-7, the V gene TRBV7-9; the match to TRBD1 covers 10 bases. Per germline, CDR1 SEHNR and CDR2 FQNEAQ (reference sequence). The CDR3 has 14 amino acids.

This clonotype appeared a single time. CDR3 amino acids: CASGSGTGSLVAFF. CDR3 in DNA: TGTGCCAGTGGAAGCGGGACAGGTTCATTGGTAGCCTTCTTT. The J gene is TRBJ1-1, the V gene TRBV19, with TRBD1 matching 8 bases. Unmatched junction bases numbered 19, after V lost 8 bases and J lost 14 bases. In germline, CDR1 is LNHDA, CDR2 SQIVND (reference sequence). This CDR3 is built from 14 residues. Looking up the rest from reference TRBV19 and TRBJ1-1 gives the full variable domain: DGGITQSPKYLFRKEGQNVTLSCEQNLNHDAMYWYRQDPGQGLRLIYYSQIVNDFQKGDIAEGYSVSREKKESFPLTVTSAQKNPTAFYLCASGSGTGSLVAFFGQGTRLTVV.

In DNA form, the CDR3 reads TGTGCCACCAGTGGCGCCCAAGGAGATACGCAGTATTTT. Encoded protein: CATSGAQGDTQYF. The chain is built from TRBV24-1 and TRBJ2-3, with D uncertain. CDR1 is KGHDR and CDR2 is SFDVKD in the germline V gene. V was pared by 5 bases and J by 5 bases, with 10 bases between. The CDR3 consists of 13 residues.

The V call is TRBV7-8, the J call TRBJ2-3; 13 nucleotides line up with TRBD2. Germline V gives CDR1 SGHVS, CDR2 FQNEAQ. The CDR3 spans 17 residues. The junction had 11 bases not matched to a gene; V was cut back by 5 bases and J by 6 bases. The CDR3 spells CASSGGLAGAPVDTQYF. In DNA, the CDR3 is TGTGCCAGCAGCGGAGGACTAGCGGGAGCCCCCGTGGATACGCAGTATTTT.

The chain uses TRBV29-1 and TRBJ1-4, with 10 bases that match TRBD1. The CDR3 runs 15 residues. From germline, CDR1 is SQVTM and CDR2 ANQGSEA. V lost 4 bases to trimming and J lost 10 bases; unmatched junction nucleotides: 12. This CDR3 reads CSVVLAGQGIGKLFF. The DNA of the CDR3 is TGCAGCGTTGTCCTAGCGGGACAGGGGATAGGAAAACTGTTTTTT. The complete variable domain, with remaining parts taken from reference TRBV29-1 and TRBJ1-4, reads SAVISQKPSRDICQRGTSLTIQCQVDSQVTMMFWYRQQPGQSLTLIATANQGSEATYESGFVIDKFPISRPNLTFSTLTVSNMSPEDSSIYLCSVVLAGQGIGKLFFGSGTQLSVL.

About this clonotype: One junction end does not reproduce the germline sequence, and a read error may be involved. The chain is built from TRBV7-2 and TRBJ2-5, with D perhaps matching TRBD1 (6 bases). There are 13 residues in the CDR3. CDR1 is SGHTA and CDR2 is FQGNSA in the germline V gene. In DNA, the CDR3 is TGTGCCAGCAGCGAACAGGGTGGGGAGATCCAGTACTTC. This translates into CASSEQGGEIQYF. Combining the CDR3 with reference TRBV7-2 and TRBJ2-5 gives the whole variable domain GAGVSQSPSNKVTEKGKDVELRCDPISGHTALYWYRQSLGQGLEFLIYFQGNSAPDKSGLPSDRFSAERTGGSVSTLTIQRTQQEDSAVYLCASSEQGGEIQYFGPGTRLLVL.

This clonotype has at least ten counts. The chain is built from TRBV2 and TRBJ1-6; D may be TRBD1 (6 bases). Per germline, CDR1 SNHLY and CDR2 FYNNEI. CDR3 length: 13 amino acids. The ends were cut back, 7 bases at V and 7 bases at J, with 11 bases in the middle. The CDR3 sequence: CASKGTQNSPLHF. DNA for the CDR3: TGTGCCAGCAAAGGGACACAAAATTCACCCCTCCACTTT.

To note about this clonotype: It may be a read error: a sequence one base away is much more abundant. V is TRBV19 and J is TRBJ1-2; 7 positions match TRBD1. This CDR3 region has 16 residues. Germline CDR1 reads LNHDA; CDR2 reads SQIVND (reference sequence). V lost 9 bases and J lost 8; bases outside the gene matches: 21. CDR3 sequence (DNA): TGTGCCAGCAGTTTCCCTGGACAGGAGCTAGAGGGCGGCTACACCTTC. The encoded protein is CASSFPGQELEGGYTF.